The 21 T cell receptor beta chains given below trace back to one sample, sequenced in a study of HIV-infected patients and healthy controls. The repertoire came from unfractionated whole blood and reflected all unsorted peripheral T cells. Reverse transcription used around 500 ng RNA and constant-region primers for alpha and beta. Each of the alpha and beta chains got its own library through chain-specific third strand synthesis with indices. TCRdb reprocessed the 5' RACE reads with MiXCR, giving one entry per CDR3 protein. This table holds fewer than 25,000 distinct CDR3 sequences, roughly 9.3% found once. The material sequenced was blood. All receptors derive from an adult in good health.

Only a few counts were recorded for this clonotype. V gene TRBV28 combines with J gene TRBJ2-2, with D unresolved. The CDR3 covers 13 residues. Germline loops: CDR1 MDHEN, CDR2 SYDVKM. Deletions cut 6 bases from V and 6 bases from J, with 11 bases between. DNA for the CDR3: TGTGCCAGCAGGGACGGCCCGGCCGGGGAGCTGTTTTTT. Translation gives CASRDGPAGELFF.

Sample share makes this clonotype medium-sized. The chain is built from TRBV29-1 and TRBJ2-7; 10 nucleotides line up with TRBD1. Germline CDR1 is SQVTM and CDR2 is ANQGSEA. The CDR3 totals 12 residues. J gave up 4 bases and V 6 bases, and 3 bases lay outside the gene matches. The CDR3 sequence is CSVGDRGYEQYF. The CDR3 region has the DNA TGCAGCGTCGGGGACAGGGGATACGAGCAGTACTTC.

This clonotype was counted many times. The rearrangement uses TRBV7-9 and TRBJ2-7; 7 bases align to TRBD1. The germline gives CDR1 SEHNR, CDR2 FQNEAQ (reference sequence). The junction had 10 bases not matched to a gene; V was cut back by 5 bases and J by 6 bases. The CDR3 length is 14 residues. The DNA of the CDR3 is TGTGCCAGCAGCCAGCGACAGGGCGAGGTCGAGCAGTACTTC. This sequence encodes CASSQRQGEVEQYF.

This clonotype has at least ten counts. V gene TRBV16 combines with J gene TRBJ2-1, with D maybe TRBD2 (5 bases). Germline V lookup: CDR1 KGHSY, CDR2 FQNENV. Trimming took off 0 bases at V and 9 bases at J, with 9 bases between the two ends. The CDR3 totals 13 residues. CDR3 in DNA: TGTGCCAGCAGCCAATCGAGGGCTAGTGAGCAGTTCTTC. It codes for CASSQSRASEQFF.

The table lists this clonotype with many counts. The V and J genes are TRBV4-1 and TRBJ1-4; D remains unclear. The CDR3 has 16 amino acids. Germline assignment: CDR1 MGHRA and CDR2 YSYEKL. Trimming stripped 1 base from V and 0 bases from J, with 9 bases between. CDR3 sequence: CASSQGNPATNEKLFF. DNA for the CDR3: TGCGCCAGCAGCCAAGGGAACCCCGCAACTAATGAAAAACTGTTTTTT.

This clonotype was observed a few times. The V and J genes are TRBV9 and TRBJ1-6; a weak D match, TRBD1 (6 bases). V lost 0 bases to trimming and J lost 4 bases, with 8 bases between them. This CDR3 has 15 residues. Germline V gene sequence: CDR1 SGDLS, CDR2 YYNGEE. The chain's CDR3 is CASSVEGQYNSPLHF. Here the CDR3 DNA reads TGTGCCAGCAGCGTAGAAGGACAGTATAATTCACCCCTCCACTTT. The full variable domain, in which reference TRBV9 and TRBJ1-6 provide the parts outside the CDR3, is DSGVTQTPKHLITATGQRVTLRCSPRSGDLSVYWYQQSLDQGLQFLIQYYNGEERAKGNILERFSAQQFPDLHSELNLSSLELGDSALYFCASSVEGQYNSPLHFGNGTRLTVT.

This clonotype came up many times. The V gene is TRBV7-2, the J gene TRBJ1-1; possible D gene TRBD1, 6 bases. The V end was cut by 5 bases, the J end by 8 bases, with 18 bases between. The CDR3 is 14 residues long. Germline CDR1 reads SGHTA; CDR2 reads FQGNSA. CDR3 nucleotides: TGTGCCAGCAGCACCCGCGACAGGTTAGGAGAAGCTTTCTTT. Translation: CASSTRDRLGEAFF.

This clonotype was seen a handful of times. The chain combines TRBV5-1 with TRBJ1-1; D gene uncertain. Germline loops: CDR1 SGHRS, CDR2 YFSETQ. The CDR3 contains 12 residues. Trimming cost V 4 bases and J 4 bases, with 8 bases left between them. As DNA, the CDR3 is TGCGCCAGCAGCGTGGGGTTCACTGAAGCTTTCTTT. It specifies CASSVGFTEAFF. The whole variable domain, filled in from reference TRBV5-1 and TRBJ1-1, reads KAGVTQTPRYLIKTRGQQVTLSCSPISGHRSVSWYQQTPGQGLQFLFEYFSETQRNKGNFPGRFSGRQFSNSRSEMNVSTLELGDSALYLCASSVGFTEAFFGQGTRLTVV.

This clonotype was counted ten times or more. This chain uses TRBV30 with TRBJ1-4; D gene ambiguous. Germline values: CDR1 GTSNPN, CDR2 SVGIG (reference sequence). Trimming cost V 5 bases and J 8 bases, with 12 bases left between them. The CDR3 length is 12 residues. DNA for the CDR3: TGTGCCTGGGCAGCCGGAGGGGAAAAACTGTTTTTT. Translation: CAWAAGGEKLFF.

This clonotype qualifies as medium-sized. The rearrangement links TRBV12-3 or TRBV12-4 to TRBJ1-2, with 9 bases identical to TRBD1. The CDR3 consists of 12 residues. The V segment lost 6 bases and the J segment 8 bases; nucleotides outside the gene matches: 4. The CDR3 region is CASSRTGEGYTF. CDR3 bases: TGTGCCAGCAGCCGGACAGGGGAAGGCTACACCTTC.

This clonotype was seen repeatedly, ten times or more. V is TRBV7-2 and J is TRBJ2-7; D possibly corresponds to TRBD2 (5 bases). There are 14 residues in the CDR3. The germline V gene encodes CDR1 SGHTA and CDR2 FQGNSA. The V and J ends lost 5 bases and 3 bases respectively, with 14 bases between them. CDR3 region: CASSPGVANYEQYF. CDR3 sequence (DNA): TGTGCCAGCAGCCCCGGGGTAGCGAACTACGAGCAGTACTTC.

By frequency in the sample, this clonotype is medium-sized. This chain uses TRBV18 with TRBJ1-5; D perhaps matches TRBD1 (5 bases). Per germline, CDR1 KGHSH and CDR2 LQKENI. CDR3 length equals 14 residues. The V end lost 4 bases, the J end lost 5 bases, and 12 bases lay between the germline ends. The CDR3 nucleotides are TGTGCCAGCTCACGGACGGGGGGAGATCAGCCCCAGCATTTT. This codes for CASSRTGGDQPQHF.

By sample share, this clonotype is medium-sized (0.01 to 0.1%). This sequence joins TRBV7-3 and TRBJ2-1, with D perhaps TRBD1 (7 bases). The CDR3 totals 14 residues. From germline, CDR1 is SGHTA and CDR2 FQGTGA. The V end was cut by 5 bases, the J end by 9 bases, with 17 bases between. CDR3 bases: TGTGCCAGCAGCCCCCACCAGGGGGGTGGTGAGCAGTTCTTC. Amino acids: CASSPHQGGGEQFF. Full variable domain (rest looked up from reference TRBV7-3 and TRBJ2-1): GAGVSQTPSNKVTEKGKYVELRCDPISGHTALYWYRQSLGQGPEFLIYFQGTGAADDSGLPNDRFFAVRPEGSVSTLKIQRTERGDSAVYLCASSPHQGGGEQFFGPGTRLTVL.

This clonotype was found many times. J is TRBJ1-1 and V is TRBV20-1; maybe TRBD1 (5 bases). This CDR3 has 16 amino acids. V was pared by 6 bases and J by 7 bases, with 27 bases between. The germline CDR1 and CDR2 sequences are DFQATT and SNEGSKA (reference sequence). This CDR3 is CSASGGVGVNRGEAFF. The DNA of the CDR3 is TGCAGTGCCAGTGGGGGAGTGGGGGTGAATAGAGGTGAAGCTTTCTTT.

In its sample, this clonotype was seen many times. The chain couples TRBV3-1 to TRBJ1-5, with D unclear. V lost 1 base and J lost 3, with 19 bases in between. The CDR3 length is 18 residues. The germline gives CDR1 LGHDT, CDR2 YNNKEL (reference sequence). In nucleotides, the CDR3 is TGTGCCAGCAGCCAAGGCCTGGAGTCTTTGGGAGCCAATCAGCCCCAGCATTTT. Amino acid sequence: CASSQGLESLGANQPQHF.

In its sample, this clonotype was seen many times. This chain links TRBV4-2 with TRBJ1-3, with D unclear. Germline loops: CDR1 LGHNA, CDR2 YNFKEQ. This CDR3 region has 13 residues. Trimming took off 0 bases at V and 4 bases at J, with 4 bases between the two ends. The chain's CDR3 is CASSQDYGNTIYF. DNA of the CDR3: TGTGCCAGCAGCCAAGATTACGGAAACACCATATATTTT.

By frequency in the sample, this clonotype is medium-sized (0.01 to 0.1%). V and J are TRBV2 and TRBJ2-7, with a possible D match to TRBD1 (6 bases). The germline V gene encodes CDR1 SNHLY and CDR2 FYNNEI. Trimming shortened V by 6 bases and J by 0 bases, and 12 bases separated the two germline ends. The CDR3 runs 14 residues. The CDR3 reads CASRRQESSYEQYF. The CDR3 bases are TGTGCCAGCAGACGACAGGAGAGCTCCTACGAGCAGTACTTC.

CDR3 DNA: TGTGCCAGCAGTCGGTCTGCAGCGGGCCAAGAGACCCAGTACTTC. Translation: CASSRSAAGQETQYF. This chain connects TRBV6-2 or TRBV6-3 to TRBJ2-5, with D tentatively TRBD2 (6 bases). Germline V CDR1 and CDR2: MNHEY, SVGEGT. The CDR3 loop spans 15 amino acids. V was clipped by 5 bases and J by 1 base, with 14 bases between them.

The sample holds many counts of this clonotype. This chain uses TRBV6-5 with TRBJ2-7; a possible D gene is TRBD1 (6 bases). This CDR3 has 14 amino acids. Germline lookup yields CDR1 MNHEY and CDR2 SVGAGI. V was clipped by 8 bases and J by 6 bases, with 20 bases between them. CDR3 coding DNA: TGTGCCAGCGCGAAAGGACAGCCATCGGCCGAGCAGTACTTC. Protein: CASAKGQPSAEQYF.

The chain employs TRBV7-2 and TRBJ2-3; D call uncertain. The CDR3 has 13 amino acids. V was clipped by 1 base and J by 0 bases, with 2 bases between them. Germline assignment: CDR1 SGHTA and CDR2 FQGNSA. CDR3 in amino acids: CASSLESTDTQYF. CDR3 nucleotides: TGTGCCAGCAGCTTAGAGAGCACAGATACGCAGTATTTT.

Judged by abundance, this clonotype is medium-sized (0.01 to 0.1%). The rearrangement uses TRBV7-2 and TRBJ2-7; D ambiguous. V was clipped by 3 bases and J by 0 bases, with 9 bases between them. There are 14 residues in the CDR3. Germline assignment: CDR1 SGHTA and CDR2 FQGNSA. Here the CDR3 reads CASSFWGSSYEQYF. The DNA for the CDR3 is TGTGCCAGCAGCTTTTGGGGTAGCTCCTACGAGCAGTACTTC. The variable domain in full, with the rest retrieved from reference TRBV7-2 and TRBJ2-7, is GAGVSQSPSNKVTEKGKDVELRCDPISGHTALYWYRQSLGQGLEFLIYFQGNSAPDKSGLPSDRFSAERTGGSVSTLTIQRTQQEDSAVYLCASSFWGSSYEQYFGPGTRLTVT.